This entry is about one TCR beta chain. This entry comes from a study of blood T cell repertoires in COVID-19. Study-level background: Whether acute or convalescent, the COVID-19 samples came from the United States, Italy and Spain.

Sequencing was performed with immunoSEQ multiplex PCR; in TCRdb, only in-frame clones are kept and a portion is missing. The sample holds fewer than 150,000 clones; 78% are singletons and the top ten take roughly 2.1%. The ends lost 7 bases at V and 3 bases at J; junction bases unmatched: 4. Germline assignment: CDR1 MNHEY and CDR2 SVGEGT. CDR3 length: 13 residues. The receptor comes from a man between 65 and 85 years old with acute or convalescent COVID-19. Input material: peripheral blood. The V gene is TRBV6-2 or TRBV6-3, the J gene TRBJ2-5; 8 bases map to TRBD1. The CDR3 DNA reads as TGTGCCAGCAACCCGGACAGGGAAGAGACCCAGTACTTC. Translation: CASNPDREETQYF.